What follows is one T cell receptor (beta chain) and its context. The antigen is unknown. Repertoires were generated with immunoSEQ multiplex PCR, while TCRdb's copy carries only in-frame clones and drops some. The profile shows just under 65,000 clones, approximately 95% of them singletons. The data derive from a study of cytomegalovirus exposure and HLA in healthy donors. The CDR3 covers 15 residues. Germline loops: CDR1 SGHKS, CDR2 YYEKEE (reference sequence). Losses at the gene ends were 4 bases for V and 6 bases for J; bases not matched to a gene: 5. Points from the study as a whole: TCR beta chains numbering some 160 were designated cytomegalovirus-associated. According to reports, the classifier identified cytomegalovirus status with high specificity and sensitivity.

The clonotype comes from a woman aged 18 to 35 in good health and CMV-seropositive. The sample taken for sequencing was PBMCs. The chain has TRBV5-5 and TRBJ2-7; 15 bases match TRBD2. This CDR3 reads CASSGGLAGGLEQYF. CDR3 DNA sequence: TGTGCCAGCAGCGGCGGACTAGCGGGAGGGCTCGAGCAGTACTTC.